These 27 T cell receptor beta chains share one sample of origin, sequenced in a study of persistence of HIV-infected CD4 T cells. This nonspecific control used anti-CD3/anti-CD28 bead stimulation of CD4+ T cells. Responding CD4+ T cells were sorted by upregulation of both CD40 ligand and CD69. These receptors lack a known antigen. Sequencing used immunoSEQ version 4 in survey mode. Assay: immunoSEQ multiplex PCR; the TCRdb copy retains only in-frame clones and omits some. The profile shows roughly 43,000 clones, roughly 90% of them singletons. Sequenced here: CD4+ T cells sorted from PBMCs after approximately 19-hour stimulation, sampled from a patient who received antiretroviral therapy. The receptor source for this set is an adult man with HIV who was CMV-seropositive.

This clone was detected only once. This chain links TRBV6-5 with TRBJ2-7, with D hard to call. Germline V gives CDR1 MNHEY, CDR2 SVGAGI. The CDR3 has 11 residues. V lost 8 bases to trimming and J lost 3 bases, with 8 bases between them. CDR3 sequence reads: CASQVNYEQYF. The CDR3 nucleotides read TGTGCCAGCCAGGTGAACTACGAGCAGTACTTC.

A single count supports this clone. The chain is built from TRBV6-1 and TRBJ1-4; D uncertain. The CDR3 loop spans 15 amino acids. Trimming removed 3 bases from V and 8 bases from J, with 16 bases in between. Germline V gene lookup returns CDR1 MNHNS and CDR2 SASEGT. CDR3 DNA sequence: TGTGCCAGCAGTGAGGGTTCGGGGAAACGAGAAAAACTGTTTTTT. The encoded protein is CASSEGSGKREKLFF.

The rearrangement links TRBV7-2 to TRBJ1-5, with D possibly matching TRBD1 (5 bases). The CDR3 extends over 17 amino acids. Per germline, CDR1 SGHTA and CDR2 FQGNSA. Trimming cost V 6 bases and J 2 bases, with 20 bases left between them. DNA for the CDR3: TGTGCCAGCAGTCCTCCTGTCGGGGCTTTTGGCAATCAGCCCCAGCATTTT. It yields the protein CASSPPVGAFGNQPQHF.

The chain carries TRBV7-9 and TRBJ1-1; D might be TRBD1 (6 bases). The germline V gene has CDR1 SEHNR and CDR2 FQNEAQ (reference sequence). Trimming shortened V by 5 bases and J by 5 bases, and 12 bases separated the two germline ends. CDR3 size: 13 residues. The CDR3: CASSQDRGTEAFF. The CDR3 DNA reads TGTGCCAGCAGCCAGGACAGAGGGACTGAAGCTTTCTTT. Together with reference TRBV7-9 and TRBJ1-1, the CDR3 gives the full variable domain: DTGVSQNPRHKITKRGQNVTFRCDPISEHNRLYWYRQTLGQGPEFLTYFQNEAQLEKSRLLSDRFSAERPKGSFSTLEIQRTEQGDSAMYLCASSQDRGTEAFFGQGTRLTVV.

The V call is TRBV28, the J call TRBJ1-5, with no clear D. With 2 bases removed from V and 6 bases from J, the gap between germline ends came to 11 bases. The CDR3 has 14 residues. CDR1 MDHEN and CDR2 SYDVKM come from the germline V gene. CDR3: CASSLQAGPQPQHF. For the CDR3, the DNA is TGTGCCAGCAGTTTACAAGCCGGACCTCAGCCCCAGCATTTT.

J is TRBJ1-5 and V is TRBV28; D is unclear. The length of the CDR3 is 14 residues. Trimming took 3 bases from V and 1 from J, leaving 7 bases between them. Germline CDR1 reads MDHEN; CDR2 reads SYDVKM. The CDR3 nucleotides read TGTGCCAGCAGTTTGTCATCAAGCAATCAGCCCCAGCATTTT. This gives the protein CASSLSSSNQPQHF.

V usage is TRBV3-1 (or the pseudogene TRBV3-2) and J usage is TRBJ2-3; D possibly uses TRBD1 or TRBD2 (5 bases each). V lost 8 bases and J 1 base, leaving 13 bases between the germline ends. The germline CDR1 and CDR2 sequences are LGHDT and YNNKEL (reference sequence). The CDR3 consists of 14 residues. CDR3 protein: CASRGAGRTDTQYF. DNA of the CDR3: TGTGCCAGCCGAGGGGCAGGGCGCACAGATACGCAGTATTTT.

This clone was picked up one time. This specimen includes other DNA sequences encoding the same CDR3. This rearrangement joins TRBV19 to TRBJ1-5; D not resolved. This CDR3 has 16 residues. Looked up from germline, CDR1 is LNHDA and CDR2 is SQIVND (reference sequence). V lost 2 bases, J lost 0 bases, and 11 bases lay in between. The CDR3 region has the DNA TGTGCCAGTAGTATAACGGCACCGAATAGCAATCAGCCCCAGCATTTT. Protein sequence: CASSITAPNSNQPQHF.

The chain recombines TRBV18 with TRBJ2-2, with 13 bases matching TRBD2. CDR1 is KGHSH, CDR2 LQKENI, per germline. This CDR3 has 18 residues. V gave up 6 bases and J gave up 2 bases; unmatched junction bases: 9. The DNA for the CDR3 is TGTGCCAGCTCCCTACGGACTAGCGGGGGCCTAAACACCGGGGAGCTGTTTTTT. Translation: CASSLRTSGGLNTGELFF.

V gene TRBV6-2 or TRBV6-3 combines with J gene TRBJ2-7, with a tentative D call TRBD2 (5 bases). Germline-derived CDR1 and CDR2 are MNHEY and SVGEGT. V was shortened by 4 bases and J by 3 bases, with 16 bases between the two germline ends. The CDR3 is made up of 15 amino acids. CDR3 sequence: CASSSLDRGNYEQYF. Here the CDR3 DNA reads TGTGCCAGCAGTTCGCTCGACCGAGGGAACTACGAGCAGTACTTC.

The chain combines TRBV30 with TRBJ1-1; D gene ambiguous. There are 12 residues in the CDR3. Germline values: CDR1 GTSNPN, CDR2 SVGIG (reference sequence). V lost 0 bases, J lost 7 bases, and 9 bases lay in between. CDR3 loop: CAWSVIRYEAFF. The CDR3 coding sequence is TGTGCCTGGAGTGTAATCCGGTATGAAGCTTTCTTT.

The chain employs TRBV6-5 and TRBJ2-7; possible D gene TRBD2, 6 bases. V was pared by 3 bases and J by 7 bases, with 13 bases between. Germline CDR1 MNHEY, CDR2 SVGAGI. This CDR3 contains 13 residues. Here the CDR3 reads CASSYSGEWEQYF. The CDR3 nucleotides read TGTGCCAGCAGTTATTCGGGGGAGTGGGAGCAGTACTTC.

The gene calls are TRBV27 and TRBJ1-6, with 8 bases that match TRBD1. The germline V gene has CDR1 MNHEY and CDR2 SMNVEV (reference sequence). This CDR3 is 16 amino acids long. Trimming at V came to 4 bases and at J to 7 bases, leaving 9 bases not matched to a gene. The CDR3 DNA is TGTGCCAGCAGTTCTCCCTGGACAGGGCCCAATTCACCCCTCCACTTT. Translation gives CASSSPWTGPNSPLHF.

The gene calls are TRBV4-1 and TRBJ1-5, with no clear D. The length of the CDR3 is 16 residues. CDR1 MGHRA and CDR2 YSYEKL come from the germline V gene. With 4 bases removed from V and 2 bases from J, the gap between germline ends came to 15 bases. CDR3 nucleotides: TGCGCCAGCAGCCCGTTCCAGGAGGCTGGCAATCAGCCCCAGCATTTT. Its translation: CASSPFQEAGNQPQHF.

The rearrangement links TRBV2 to TRBJ1-5; TRBD1 matches 8 bases. CDR1 is SNHLY and CDR2 is FYNNEI in the germline V gene. The CDR3 spans 14 residues. After removal of 8 bases from V and 7 bases from J, the junction contained 10 bases not matched to a gene. DNA of the CDR3: TGTGCCAGCGCCTCAGGGGGCGGGTGGCAGCCCCAGCATTTT. It is translated as CASASGGGWQPQHF. Full variable domain (missing parts from reference TRBV2 and TRBJ1-5): EPEVTQTPSHQVTQMGQEVILRCVPISNHLYFYWYRQILGQKVEFLVSFYNNEISEKSEIFDDQFSVERPDGSNFTLKIRSTKLEDSAMYFCASASGGGWQPQHFGDGTRLSIL.

V and J are TRBV29-1 and TRBJ1-1; TRBD1 aligns across 8 bases. CDR3 length: 13 amino acids. Per the germline V gene, CDR1 is SQVTM and CDR2 is ANQGSEA. V trimming: 5 bases; J trimming: 4 bases; junction bases outside the gene matches: 6. In DNA form, the CDR3 reads TGCAGCGTTACAGGGGGTGGTGGCACTGAAGCTTTCTTT. This gives the protein CSVTGGGGTEAFF.

The chain recombines TRBV12-5 with TRBJ1-1; D possibly corresponds to TRBD1 (5 bases). Germline CDR1 is LGHNT and CDR2 is FRNRAP. Trimming left V 5 bases short and J 1 base short, with 11 bases between. This CDR3 has 14 residues. CDR3 region: CASGRQLKNTEAFF. DNA of the CDR3: TGTGCTAGTGGTCGACAGCTAAAGAACACTGAAGCTTTCTTT.

In DNA, the CDR3 is TGCAGTGCTAGTAGGGACAGGGGGCAAGATACGCAGTATTTT. Its protein product is CSASRDRGQDTQYF. This sequence joins TRBV20-1 and TRBJ2-3; TRBD1 aligns across 12 bases. CDR1 DFQATT and CDR2 SNEGSKA come from the germline V gene (reference sequence). CDR3 size: 14 residues. J gave up 5 bases and V 3 bases, and 3 bases lay outside the gene matches.

The chain recombines TRBV18 with TRBJ2-7; either TRBD1 or TRBD2 may supply D (5 bases each). Germline lookup yields CDR1 KGHSH and CDR2 LQKENI. With 6 bases removed from V and 0 bases from J, the gap between germline ends came to 24 bases. CDR3 size: 18 residues. This CDR3 is CASSSQGPGVSTSYEQYF. CDR3 sequence (DNA): TGTGCCAGCTCCTCCCAGGGACCCGGGGTATCAACCTCCTACGAGCAGTACTTC.

CDR3 DNA: TGTGCCTGGAGCTCGGGCTTCAACACCGGGGAGCTGTTTTTT. It encodes CAWSSGFNTGELFF. This rearrangement joins TRBV30 to TRBJ2-2; D not resolved. V lost 3 bases, J lost 2 bases, and 10 bases lay in between. CDR3 size: 14 residues. Germline V CDR1 and CDR2: GTSNPN, SVGIG (reference sequence).

The genes are TRBV7-8 and TRBJ1-6; 7 bases match TRBD1. The CDR3 has 14 amino acids. Germline CDR1 SGHVS, CDR2 FQNEAQ. Unmatched junction bases numbered 8, after V lost 5 bases and J lost 10 bases. The CDR3 sequence is CASSLNRGGSPLHF. DNA for the CDR3: TGTGCCAGCAGCCTCAACAGGGGCGGATCACCCCTCCACTTT.

This sequence joins TRBV7-2 and TRBJ2-3; 7 positions match TRBD1. This CDR3 is built from 13 residues. Germline trimming cut 5 bases from V and 4 bases from J; bases unmatched to any gene: 3. Germline CDR1 and CDR2: SGHTA and FQGNSA. CDR3 residues: CASSIGQADTQYF. The CDR3 nucleotides are TGTGCCAGCAGCATTGGACAGGCAGATACGCAGTATTTT.

This clone was seen just once. CDR3 DNA sequence: TGTGCCAGCAGAACAGGACGAGGGGGAGAAGGGGAGCAGTTCTTC. As protein: CASRTGRGGEGEQFF. J is TRBJ2-1 and V is TRBV6-5; tentative D call: TRBD1 (6 bases). This CDR3 is built from 15 residues. CDR1 is MNHEY, CDR2 SVGAGI, per germline. V lost 6 bases, J lost 10 bases, and 22 bases lay in between.

The rearrangement joins TRBV7-2 to TRBJ2-1; 14 bases agree with TRBD2. The CDR3 spans 13 residues. Germline-derived CDR1 and CDR2 are SGHTA and FQGNSA. With 5 bases clipped from V and 12 bases from J, the junction kept 3 bases outside the gene matches. The CDR3 region has the DNA TGTGCCAGCAGCGGGACTAGCGGGGGCCCGCAGTTCTTC. Translation gives CASSGTSGGPQFF.

The chain employs TRBV6-4 and TRBJ1-1, with D possibly being TRBD1 (6 bases). Germline V gene lookup returns CDR1 MRHNA and CDR2 SNTAGT. CDR3 length equals 13 residues. Trimming removed 4 bases from V and 1 base from J, with 7 bases in between. The CDR3 DNA is TGTGCCAGCAGTGTGGGGGCGAACACTGAAGCTTTCTTT. Its translation is CASSVGANTEAFF.

The gene calls are TRBV25-1 and TRBJ2-4; D unclear. The CDR3 contains 15 residues. CDR1 and CDR2 from the germline V gene are MGHDK and SYGVNS. V lost 2 bases and J lost 0, with 8 bases in between. DNA of the CDR3: TGTGCCAGCAGTGAAACAAAGGTAGCCAAAAACATTCAGTACTTC. Amino acid sequence: CASSETKVAKNIQYF.

The gene calls are TRBV25-1 and TRBJ1-1; D is unresolved. CDR1 is MGHDK, CDR2 SYGVNS, per germline. V was trimmed by 3 bases and J by 0 bases, leaving 5 bases between them. This CDR3 contains 13 residues. The CDR3 DNA reads as TGTGCCAGCAGTGACGGATTGAACACTGAAGCTTTCTTT. Amino acid sequence: CASSDGLNTEAFF.